The rows below give T cell receptor beta chains drawn from one sample of a study of T-cell reconstitution after alpha-beta-depleted transplantation in children. TCRdb ran MiXCR on the PCR reads and lists one entry per CDR3 protein. The sample holds 200,000 to 250,000 distinct CDR3 sequences, approximately 10% seen once. The source material was PBMCs, sampled before TCRalphabeta/CD19-depleted stem cell transplant. Receptors were obtained from a child under two years old with acute myeloid leukemia, due to receive a stem cell transplant. The CDR3 runs from the conserved cysteine through the conserved F or W. The order of the fields is V gene, D gene, clone size, J gene, CDR3 protein, CDR3 DNA. D genes are given only for firm matches. A row's size may be missing; if present it is once, few, many or a size class.

TRBV20-1	NA	few	TRBJ2-3	CSASGRAADTQYF	TGCAGTGCTAGCGGGAGAGCCGCAGATACGCAGTATTTT
TRBV9	NA	many	TRBJ2-2	CASSVVGANTGELFF	TGTGCCAGCAGCGTAGTGGGGGCTAACACCGGGGAGCTGTTTTTT
TRBV5-1	TRBD1	many	TRBJ2-1	CASSLTGGDYNEQFF	TGCGCCAGCAGCTTGACAGGGGGAGATTACAATGAGCAGTTCTTC
TRBV13	TRBD2	many	TRBJ2-3	CASSSTSGGILTDTQYF	TGTGCCAGCAGCTCAACTAGCGGAGGAATCCTCACAGATACGCAGTATTTT
TRBV20-1	NA	NA	TRBJ1-2	CSAPAQDGYGYTF	TGCAGTGCCCCTGCCCAGGACGGCTATGGCTACACCTTC
TRBV7-9	NA	NA	TRBJ2-7	CASGGWGASSSYEQYF	TGTGCCAGCGGGGGCTGGGGGGCTTCCAGCTCCTACGAGCAGTACTTC
TRBV3-1	NA	many	TRBJ2-5	CASSPRVEPLETQYF	TGTGCCAGCAGCCCCAGGGTGGAACCCCTCGAGACCCAGTACTTC
TRBV20-1	NA	NA	TRBJ2-5	CSARVRGWEQETQYF	TGCAGTGCTAGAGTACGGGGGTGGGAACAAGAGACCCAGTACTTC
TRBV2	NA	many	TRBJ1-1	CASSETRRNTEAFF	TGTGCCAGCAGTGAAACGAGAAGGAACACTGAAGCTTTCTTT
TRBV28	NA	many	TRBJ1-2	CASSFGRVFRKYGYTF	TGTGCCAGCAGTTTCGGCAGGGTCTTCCGTAAATATGGCTACACCTTC
TRBV7-8	NA	few	TRBJ2-1	CASSLARVGISYNEQFF	TGTGCCAGCAGCTTAGCGCGGGTGGGGATTTCCTACAATGAGCAGTTCTTC
TRBV27	NA	many	TRBJ2-2	CASSSPPPSGELFF	TGTGCCAGCAGTTCCCCCCCGCCCAGTGGGGAGCTGTTTTTT
TRBV20-1	TRBD1	few	TRBJ1-6	CSAKLGQAGSPLHF	TGCAGTGCGAAGTTAGGACAGGCCGGTTCACCCCTCCACTTT
TRBV11-2	NA	many	TRBJ2-5	CASSFLPETQYF	TGTGCCAGCAGCTTCCTTCCAGAGACCCAGTACTTC
TRBV27	TRBD1	many	TRBJ2-1	CASSSGGEQFF	TGTGCCAGCAGTTCAGGGGGCGAGCAGTTCTTC
TRBV28	NA	few	TRBJ2-1	CASSLLGSQNYNEQFF	TGTGCCAGCAGTTTATTGGGGAGCCAAAACTACAATGAGCAGTTCTTC
TRBV7-9	NA	many	TRBJ2-7	CASSLGSGSSIYEQYF	TGTGCCAGCAGCTTGGGTTCGGGGAGCAGTATCTACGAGCAGTACTTC
TRBV20-1	NA	many	TRBJ2-1	CSARSVRSYNEQFF	TGCAGTGCTAGGTCGGTCCGGTCCTACAATGAGCAGTTCTTC
TRBV5-1	NA	many	TRBJ2-2	CASSVRGALTGELFF	TGCGCCAGCAGCGTCAGGGGAGCTCTCACCGGGGAGCTGTTTTTT
TRBV12-3/TRBV12-4	TRBD2	few	TRBJ2-7	CVTTSGENYEQYF	TGTGTCACAACTAGCGGGGAAAACTACGAGCAGTACTTC
TRBV7-9	NA	many	TRBJ1-1	CASRRRLGTEAFF	TGTGCCAGCCGACGTAGGCTTGGCACTGAAGCTTTCTTT
TRBV11-2	TRBD1	NA	TRBJ1-2	CASSGGRIYGYTF	TGTGCCAGCTCAGGGGGGCGGATATATGGCTACACCTTC
TRBV24-1	NA	many	TRBJ2-2	CATSDLTVTGELFF	TGTGCCACCAGTGATTTAACGGTTACCGGGGAGCTGTTTTTT
TRBV7-8	NA	many	TRBJ2-3	CASSLVGRRGTDTQYF	TGTGCCAGCAGCTTAGTGGGGCGGAGAGGGACAGATACGCAGTATTTT
TRBV4-3	NA	many	TRBJ2-3	CASQGTDTQYF	TGCGCCAGCCAGGGCACAGATACGCAGTATTTT
TRBV29-1	NA	many	TRBJ2-7	CSVGQLDYEQYF	TGCAGCGTTGGACAGCTAGACTACGAGCAGTACTTC
TRBV6-5	NA	many	TRBJ1-5	CASTLSNQPQHF	TGTGCCAGCACCCTTAGCAATCAGCCCCAGCATTTT
TRBV20-1	NA	many	TRBJ2-7	CSARPWTDSYEQYF	TGCAGTGCTAGACCCTGGACTGATTCCTACGAGCAGTACTTC
TRBV11-2	NA	many	TRBJ2-3	CASSLRPGTDTQYF	TGTGCCAGCAGCTTGAGACCAGGCACAGATACGCAGTATTTT
TRBV12-3/TRBV12-4	NA	NA	TRBJ1-5	CARSLKDSNQPQHF	TGTGCCAGGAGTTTGAAGGATAGCAATCAGCCCCAGCATTTT
TRBV18	TRBD2	many	TRBJ2-3	CASSTRLAATDTQYF	TGTGCCAGCTCAACTAGACTAGCGGCCACAGATACGCAGTATTTT
TRBV6-1	NA	many	TRBJ1-1	CASDRFVNTEAFF	TGTGCCAGTGATAGATTCGTGAACACTGAAGCTTTCTTT
TRBV30	TRBD2	many	TRBJ2-7	CAWSSGLAGEQYF	TGTGCCTGGAGTTCTGGACTAGCGGGGGAGCAGTACTTC
TRBV28	NA	many	TRBJ2-3	CASSFPLFRDTQYF	TGTGCCAGCAGTTTCCCCCTATTCAGGGATACGCAGTATTTT
TRBV6-2/TRBV6-3	TRBD1	NA	TRBJ1-5	CASSYYPRGLYSNQPQHF	TGTGCCAGCAGTTACTACCCCAGGGGGCTCTATAGCAATCAGCCCCAGCATTTT
TRBV20-1	TRBD2	many	TRBJ2-7	CSAPGLANEQYF	TGCAGTGCTCCGGGACTAGCGAACGAGCAGTACTTC
TRBV5-1	NA	many	TRBJ1-1	CASQRTGTEAFF	TGCGCCAGCCAACGGACGGGTACTGAAGCTTTCTTT
TRBV20-1	NA	many	TRBJ2-5	CSARTPLETQYF	TGCAGTGCTAGAACACCACTAGAGACCCAGTACTTC
TRBV5-1	NA	many	TRBJ2-7	CASSLDGLPYEQYF	TGCGCCAGCAGCTTGGATGGACTCCCCTACGAGCAGTACTTC
TRBV7-2	NA	NA	TRBJ2-7	CASSPRWGQDYEQYF	TGTGCCAGCAGCCCAAGGTGGGGTCAGGACTACGAGCAGTACTTC
TRBV3-1	TRBD2	many	TRBJ2-5	CASSQNLAGGGETQYF	TGTGCCAGCAGCCAGAACCTAGCGGGAGGCGGGGAGACCCAGTACTTC
TRBV15	TRBD1	many	TRBJ2-6	CATSRDWGLTGGSGANVLTF	TGTGCCACCAGCAGAGATTGGGGGTTGACAGGGGGCTCTGGGGCCAACGTCCTGACTTTC
TRBV5-1	NA	few	TRBJ2-7	CASSFSGGEQYF	TGCGCCAGCAGCTTTAGCGGCGGCGAGCAGTACTTC
TRBV7-2	NA	NA	TRBJ2-3	CVSSWVGLDTQYF	TGTGTCAGCAGCTGGGTGGGGTTGGATACGCAGTATTTT
TRBV25-1	TRBD2	few	TRBJ2-5	CASSERKLAGGQETQYF	TGTGCCAGCAGTGAAAGGAAACTAGCGGGGGGCCAAGAGACCCAGTACTTC
TRBV5-4	TRBD1	few	TRBJ2-4	CASSPTGETIQYF	TGTGCCAGCAGCCCGACAGGGGAAACCATTCAGTACTTC
TRBV29-1	NA	NA	TRBJ1-2	CSAPLAGPGYTF	TGCAGCGCCCCTTTGGCGGGGCCTGGCTATACCTTC
TRBV7-9	NA	many	TRBJ1-2	CASSLAGNYGYTF	TGTGCCAGCAGCTTAGCTGGGAATTATGGCTACACCTTC
TRBV11-1	TRBD1	few	TRBJ1-2	CASSNEGQGEDYGYTF	TGTGCCAGCAGCAACGAGGGACAGGGGGAGGACTATGGCTACACCTTC
TRBV6-1	NA	many	TRBJ1-6	CASSEKGWGYNSPLHF	TGTGCCAGCAGTGAAAAAGGTTGGGGCTATAATTCACCCCTCCACTTT
TRBV7-8	NA	many	TRBJ2-1	CASSLMAGYNEQFF	TGTGCCAGCAGCTTAATGGCAGGCTACAATGAGCAGTTCTTC
TRBV21-1	NA	many	TRBJ2-5	CASSKEGRYQETQYF	TGTGCCAGCAGCAAAGAGGGTCGTTACCAAGAGACCCAGTACTTC
TRBV7-9	NA	NA	TRBJ1-2	CASSGSFFNYGYTF	TGTGCCAGCAGCGGATCGTTTTTCAACTATGGCTACACCTTC
TRBV5-1	TRBD2	once	TRBJ2-1	CASSRGGSGSNEQFF	TGCGCCAGCAGCCGTGGCGGGAGCGGTTCCAATGAGCAGTTCTTC
TRBV5-5	TRBD1	many	TRBJ2-7	CASSLVDRGGYEQYF	TGTGCCAGCAGCTTGGTGGACAGGGGAGGCTACGAGCAGTACTTC
TRBV20-1	NA	many	TRBJ2-5	CSAGQTGETQYF	TGCAGTGCGGGACAAACGGGGGAGACCCAGTACTTC
TRBV7-9	NA	many	TRBJ2-1	CASSPSRGMSYNEQFF	TGTGCCAGCAGCCCTAGTAGAGGGATGTCCTACAATGAGCAGTTCTTC